Below are 17 T cell receptor beta chains sequenced from a single sample in a study of T cells in Graves' hyperthyroidism and ophthalmopathy. Amplified TCR beta CDR3 regions derived from RNA transcripts. The HTBI set primed first-round TCR CDR3 RT-PCR. TCRdb re-called the multiplex PCR reads through MiXCR, storing one row per CDR3 protein. The sample shows 500,000 to 550,000 distinct CDR3 sequences, around 20% of them seen only once. What was sequenced was blood. These receptor sequences come from a man aged 18 to 29 with Graves' hyperthyroidism.

This clonotype was seen ten or more times. The chain joins TRBV6-6 to TRBJ1-2, with 8 bases matching TRBD1. Trimming took 6 bases from V and 3 from J; bases not matched to a gene: 6. This CDR3 contains 14 residues. Germline V lookup: CDR1 MNHNY, CDR2 SVGAGI (reference sequence). In DNA form, the CDR3 reads TGTGCCAGCAGCTTCGGACAGGGCGACTATGGCTACACCTTC. This encodes CASSFGQGDYGYTF.

This clonotype showed up just a few times. V usage is TRBV5-1 and J usage is TRBJ2-5, with 10 bases lining up with TRBD1. V lost 0 bases to trimming and J lost 1 base; unmatched junction nucleotides: 3. The CDR3 has 16 amino acids. CDR1 and CDR2 (germline): SGHRS, YFSETQ. CDR3 nucleotides: TGCGCCAGCAGCTTGGGAGGACAGGGGGTCCAAGAGACCCAGTACTTC. Translating gives CASSLGGQGVQETQYF.

The CDR3 DNA follows: TGTGCCAGCAGTTCCTCAGTGGACTATGGCTACACCTTC. Its translation: CASSSSVDYGYTF. This chain joins TRBV28 and TRBJ1-2; D is ambiguous. The V end was cut by 4 bases, the J end by 3 bases, with 9 bases between. The CDR3 runs to 13 residues. The germline V gene encodes CDR1 MDHEN and CDR2 SYDVKM.

In this sample, this clonotype turned up many times. The CDR3 DNA follows: TGCAGTGCTAGTTACAGGGGGCGAGGTGGCTACACCTTC. It codes for CSASYRGRGGYTF. This chain links TRBV20-1 with TRBJ1-2; 9 bases agree with TRBD1. Germline values: CDR1 DFQATT, CDR2 SNEGSKA (reference sequence). The CDR3 has 13 residues. Trimming at V came to 3 bases and at J to 7 bases, leaving 6 bases not matched to a gene.

Concerning this clonotype itself: The final CDR3 position lacks the conserved phenylalanine or tryptophan, pointing to a likely read error. V usage is TRBV6-5 and J usage is TRBJ1-5; D remains ambiguous. The CDR3 length is 13 residues. CDR1 and CDR2 from the germline V gene are MNHEY and SVGAGI. Trimming cost V 6 bases and J 10 bases, with 16 bases left between them. CDR3 in amino acids: CASRLDPRHPQHL. CDR3 DNA: TGTGCCAGCAGACTCGACCCTCGTCATCCCCAGCATCTT.

The chain couples TRBV12-3 or TRBV12-4 to TRBJ1-1; D is ambiguous. The V gene lost 5 bases and the J gene lost 1 base, with 8 bases spanning the gap. This CDR3 has 13 residues. CDR3 in DNA: TGTGCCAGCAGTGCTATCCGGAACACTGAAGCTTTCTTT. The encoded protein is CASSAIRNTEAFF.

This clonotype came up many times. Mismatch with germline at one junction end may stem from a read error. The chain combines TRBV11-3 with TRBJ1-1; D uncertain. CDR1 is SGHNT and CDR2 is YENEEA in the germline V gene. The CDR3 is made up of 13 amino acids. CDR3 coding DNA: TGTGCCAGCAGCTTAGGGATGAACACTGAAACTTTCTTT. This codes for CASSLGMNTETFF.

V and J are TRBV11-1 and TRBJ1-2; tentatively, D is TRBD1 (5 bases). Deletions cut 5 bases from V and 7 bases from J, with 14 bases between. The CDR3 extends over 13 amino acids. Looked up from germline, CDR1 is SGHAT and CDR2 is FQDESV (reference sequence). The CDR3 sequence: CASSLREDSGYTF. In DNA, the CDR3 is TGTGCCAGCAGCCTCCGGGAAGACAGTGGCTACACCTTC. Full variable domain (remainder filled in from reference TRBV11-1 and TRBJ1-2): EAEVAQSPRYKITEKSQAVAFWCDPISGHATLYWYRQILGQGPELLVQFQDESVVDDSQLPKDRFSAERLKGVDSTLKIQPAELGDSAMYLCASSLREDSGYTFGSGTRLTVV.

This chain joins TRBV12-3 or TRBV12-4 and TRBJ2-7, with D perhaps TRBD2 (5 bases). The CDR3 is 15 residues long. V was trimmed by 8 bases and J by 1 base, leaving 18 bases between them. The CDR3 is CASANGGLVSYEQYF. Written as DNA, the CDR3 is TGTGCCAGCGCTAATGGCGGGCTCGTTTCCTACGAGCAGTACTTC.

J is TRBJ2-7 and V is TRBV5-6; 7 bases map to TRBD1. The V gene end was trimmed by 3 bases and the J gene end by 3 bases; junction bases not matched to a gene: 9. Germline CDR1 reads SGHDT; CDR2 reads YYEEEE. The CDR3 is made up of 15 amino acids. The CDR3 sequence is CASSSLRDSLYEQYF. The CDR3, as DNA: TGTGCCAGCAGCTCCCTCCGGGACAGCCTCTACGAGCAGTACTTC.

This clonotype appeared a few times. The chain has TRBV12-3 or TRBV12-4 and TRBJ2-5; D unclear. This CDR3 region has 13 residues. Deletions cut 5 bases from V and 7 bases from J, with 14 bases between. The CDR3 is CASSESRFTTQYF. The CDR3 DNA is TGTGCCAGCAGTGAGTCACGGTTTACGACCCAGTACTTC.

The chain is built from TRBV12-3 or TRBV12-4 and TRBJ1-1; the D is unclear. V lost 6 bases and J lost 6, with 11 bases in between. The CDR3 has 12 amino acids. Written as DNA, the CDR3 is TGTGCCAGCAGGTTGGGGATCTCTGAAGCTTTCTTT. It specifies CASRLGISEAFF.

This clonotype was observed many times. The chain uses TRBV6-4 and TRBJ1-6; D is uncertain. Germline CDR1 and CDR2: MRHNA and SNTAGT. V was trimmed by 2 bases and J by 7 bases, leaving 9 bases between them. CDR3 size: 14 residues. CDR3 bases: TGTGCCAGCAGTGACCCCTCCCCGAATTCACCCCTCCACTTT. This sequence encodes CASSDPSPNSPLHF.

A few counts support this clonotype. The V call is TRBV6-4, the J call TRBJ2-3; TRBD1 aligns across 8 bases. Trimming removed 4 bases from V and 0 bases from J; junction bases left unmatched: 3. The CDR3 length is 15 residues. Germline CDR1 reads MRHNA; CDR2 reads SNTAGT. The CDR3 DNA is TGTGCCAGCAGTGCCGGACAGGGAAGCACAGATACGCAGTATTTT. Amino acids: CASSAGQGSTDTQYF.

The chain joins TRBV28 to TRBJ1-2; no firm D call. V was pared by 5 bases and J by 8 bases, with 18 bases between. Germline assignment: CDR1 MDHEN and CDR2 SYDVKM. This CDR3 has 14 residues. CDR3 in amino acids: CASSTTPRGIGYTF. Here the CDR3 DNA reads TGTGCCAGCAGTACGACCCCTAGAGGGATAGGCTACACCTTC.

CDR3 DNA: TGTGCCAGTCATCGAACACCGGGAGACTATGGCTACACCTTC. Residues: CASHRTPGDYGYTF. The rearrangement joins TRBV19 to TRBJ1-2; D is uncertain. Trimming cost V 8 bases and J 3 bases, with 16 bases left between them. Germline-derived CDR1 and CDR2 are LNHDA and SQIVND (reference sequence). The CDR3 spans 14 residues.

This clonotype has at least ten counts. The chain carries TRBV7-3 and TRBJ2-5; the D gene is possibly TRBD2 (5 bases). The CDR3 length is 13 residues. Germline V CDR1 and CDR2: SGHTA, FQGTGA. Between the trimmed V and J ends, which lost 8 bases and 1 base, there was a span of 11 bases. CDR3 nucleotides: TGTGCCAGCGCACGGCGGGTCCAAGAGACCCAGTACTTC. Amino acids: CASARRVQETQYF.